These 8 T cell receptor beta chains originate from one sample sequenced in a study of T cell responses to AZD1222 COVID-19 vaccine. This table comes from immunoSEQ multiplex PCR, and its TCRdb copy is limited to in-frame clones, with some not included. In the table there are 130,000 or so clones, under 95% of which are singletons. The sequenced sample was peripheral blood, obtained 28 days after the second dose of the MenACWY control vaccine. The receptors stem from an adult who received the MenACWY meningococcal vaccine as a control.

This clone was observed once. The gene calls are TRBV19 and TRBJ2-5; D might be TRBD2 (7 bases). Trimming stripped 6 bases from V and 0 bases from J, with 20 bases between. Germline V gene lookup returns CDR1 LNHDA and CDR2 SQIVND (reference sequence). CDR3 size: 17 residues. The CDR3 spells CASSTAWGGHYQETQYF. The CDR3 nucleotides read TGTGCCAGTAGCACGGCTTGGGGGGGCCACTACCAAGAGACCCAGTACTTC.

Only a few counts were recorded for this clone. The chain combines TRBV14 with TRBJ2-3; the D call may be TRBD1 or TRBD2 (5 bases each). Germline V gene lookup returns CDR1 SGHDN and CDR2 FVKESK. Trimming removed 3 bases at V and 1 base at J, with 5 bases between. The CDR3 has 13 amino acids. The CDR3 reads CASSQGGTDTQYF. In DNA form, the CDR3 reads TGTGCCAGCAGCCAGGGGGGCACAGATACGCAGTATTTT.

The V and J genes are TRBV6-2 or TRBV6-3 and TRBJ1-6; D gene ambiguous. Germline V gene sequence: CDR1 MNHEY, CDR2 SVGEGT. The CDR3 covers 15 residues. V shed 2 bases and J shed 8 bases, with 13 bases lying between them. CDR3 protein: CASSYSRFADSPLHF. The CDR3 nucleotides read TGTGCCAGCAGTTACAGTAGGTTTGCGGATTCACCCCTCCACTTT.

The chain couples TRBV7-2 to TRBJ1-4; D ambiguous. Germline loops: CDR1 SGHTA, CDR2 FQGNSA. V was clipped by 1 base and J by 4 bases, with 16 bases between them. The CDR3 consists of 17 residues. The DNA of the CDR3 is TGTGCCAGCAGCTTAGGGGCCCCGAACAAAATTAATGAAAAACTGTTTTTT. This encodes CASSLGAPNKINEKLFF. Full variable domain (missing parts from reference TRBV7-2 and TRBJ1-4): GAGVSQSPSNKVTEKGKDVELRCDPISGHTALYWYRQSLGQGLEFLIYFQGNSAPDKSGLPSDRFSAERTGGSVSTLTIQRTQQEDSAVYLCASSLGAPNKINEKLFFGSGTQLSVL.

This clone was counted once. The chain joins TRBV29-1 to TRBJ2-1; D might be TRBD2 (6 bases). Trimming took 4 bases from V and 9 from J, leaving 13 bases between them. The CDR3 is 12 amino acids. The germline CDR1 and CDR2 sequences are SQVTM and ANQGSEA. CDR3 nucleotides: TGCAGCGTTGGGCCAGGGCGGGGTGAGCAGTTCTTC. Amino acids: CSVGPGRGEQFF.

V is TRBV7-9 and J is TRBJ1-1; TRBD1 is a possible D gene (6 bases). Trimming left V 5 bases short and J 4 bases short, with 11 bases between. CDR1 is SEHNR, CDR2 FQNEAQ, per germline (reference sequence). This CDR3 is built from 13 residues. The CDR3 protein is CASSLRTATEAFF. Written as DNA, the CDR3 is TGTGCCAGCAGCCTTAGGACAGCCACTGAAGCTTTCTTT.

The CDR3 loop reads CAIKQEAYEQYF. CDR3 DNA sequence: TGTGCCATCAAGCAGGAAGCCTACGAGCAGTACTTC. The chain is built from TRBV10-3 and TRBJ2-7; D not certain. This CDR3 contains 12 residues. Germline values: CDR1 ENHRY, CDR2 SYGVKD. V was clipped by 7 bases and J by 2 bases, with 9 bases between them.

The genes are TRBV28 and TRBJ1-2, with 7 bases identical to TRBD1. The V and J ends lost 8 bases and 5 bases, in that order; junction bases with no gene match: 11. The CDR3 consists of 14 residues. Germline V gives CDR1 MDHEN, CDR2 SYDVKM. CDR3 sequence reads: CASLVTGARYGYTF. The CDR3 nucleotides are TGTGCCAGCTTGGTTACAGGGGCCCGATATGGCTACACCTTC.